A selection of T cell receptor beta chains follows, all from one sample in a study of blood T cell repertoires in COVID-19. Method: immunoSEQ multiplex PCR; TCRdb's copy keeps in-frame clones and lacks some. The table records about 75,000 clones, 75% to 85% of them present only once. The sequencing input was peripheral blood. The receptors derive from a woman over 75 with active or convalescent COVID-19. Both conserved end residues are trimmed from each CDR3.

TRBV30	AWSVGQINTEAF
TRBV5-1	ASSIGVVDTQY
TRBV10-3	AISESREQGPNTEAF
TRBV18	ASSRAGGATDTQY
TRBV6-2/TRBV6-3	ASSFPGLAYNEQF
TRBV4-1	ASSHLPSGGAEDTQY
TRBV28	ASSLVGGKLF
TRBV19	ASSKPRPGLAGLLAKNIQY
TRBV9	ASSVQRVNSPLH
TRBV29-1	SAHSGSEGSSYEQY
TRBV12-3/TRBV12-4	ASSFVGQGRF
TRBV7-7	ASSREQGKTANYGYT
TRBV19	ASSTRLGTDTQY
TRBV20-1	SAPGGLEAF
TRBV7-2	ASSIFGTALSEQF
TRBV12-5	AGAKQIGGLETQY
TRBV27	ASAVGVAGFQETQY
TRBV12-3/TRBV12-4	ASSFRQGQIPY
TRBV6-4	ASSARSRNSPLH
TRBV19	ASSNTGAANYGYT
TRBV4-3	ASSQGHKAGTYEQY
TRBV11-2	ASSPSVSGGAF
TRBV7-3	ASSPQGLGETQY
TRBV20-1	SASWTEGYGYT
TRBV7-2	ASSLGGVGGEQY
TRBV11-3	ASSLDSGQGLGEQY
TRBV11-2	ASSSSGTSVNEQF